One sample yielded the 3 T cell receptor beta chains listed below, sequenced in a study of PD-1 blockade in classical Hodgkin lymphoma. Brentuximab vedotin exposure varied among the patients, all of whom had relapsed after autologous stem cell transplantation. TCRdb's copy holds only in-frame clones and misses some; the assay was immunoSEQ multiplex PCR. Among under 75,000 clones listed, more than 75% were seen once. The sequencing here drew on peripheral blood mononuclear cells (PBMCs), taken before the second cycle of nivolumab. Every receptor here comes from a human donor with classical Hodgkin lymphoma.

This clone showed up just once. The gene calls are TRBV7-9 and TRBJ1-6, with TRBD1 as a possible D gene (6 bases). Trimming took off 1 base at V and 6 bases at J, with 10 bases between the two ends. The CDR3 contains 15 residues. In germline, CDR1 is SEHNR, CDR2 FQNEAQ (reference sequence). The CDR3 DNA follows: TGTGCCAGCAGCTTAGTGACAGGCACTAATTCACCCCTCCACTTT. Protein product: CASSLVTGTNSPLHF.

The chain uses TRBV7-9 and TRBJ1-4; D remains ambiguous. CDR3 size: 14 residues. CDR1 and CDR2 (germline): SEHNR, FQNEAQ (reference sequence). Trimming pared 5 bases from V and 5 bases from J, leaving 12 bases between. The DNA of the CDR3 is TGTGCCAGCAGCCCGTCCTTAAGAAATGAAAAACTGTTTTTT. This codes for CASSPSLRNEKLFF.

This sequence joins TRBV5-1 and TRBJ1-3, with 7 bases lining up with TRBD1. Germline V gives CDR1 SGHRS, CDR2 YFSETQ. The CDR3 is made up of 14 amino acids. Trimming took 4 bases from V and 2 from J; bases not matched to a gene: 3. CDR3 sequence: CASSPDRAGNTIYF. CDR3 DNA: TGCGCCAGCAGCCCCGACAGGGCTGGAAACACCATATATTTT.